This T cell receptor beta chain emerged from a study of blood T cell repertoires in COVID-19. Study at large: Collection of acute and convalescent COVID-19 samples took place in the United States, Italy and Spain.

Assay: immunoSEQ multiplex PCR; the TCRdb copy retains only in-frame clones and omits some. The sample consists of around 250,000 clones, 85% to 90% of them appearing once. This CDR3 is built from 15 residues. V gave up 3 bases and J gave up 6 bases; unmatched junction bases: 5. Per germline, CDR1 MNHEY and CDR2 SMNVEV (reference sequence). This TCR was recovered from an older woman with COVID-19, enrolled during active disease. The specimen sequenced was peripheral blood. The chain has TRBV27 and TRBJ2-2, with 9 bases aligning to TRBD2. CDR3 DNA: TGTGCCAGCAGTTTTAGCGGGGGAGTCCCCGGGGAGCTGTTTTTT. Translated: CASSFSGGVPGELFF.